Included here is one TCR beta chain sequence, with context. Its target is not known. A read error may be the cause here, since a much bigger clone is one base away. This record comes from a study of T-cell memory formation after mild COVID-19. Regarding the study as a whole: Most CD4+ clones that shrank were in CM and EM, while CD8+ ones turned up in EMRA.

Trimming pared 1 base from V and 3 bases from J, leaving 7 bases between. The CDR3 covers 14 residues. Germline assignment: CDR1 SEHNR and CDR2 FQNEAQ (reference sequence). TCRdb re-called the 5' RACE reads with MiXCR, one entry per CDR3 protein. The sample shows hundreds of thousands of distinct CDR3 sequences, around 27% of them seen only once. The J gene is TRBJ2-1, the V gene TRBV7-9; no clear D. The specimen was PBMCs or a T cell subset sorted from them (not recorded which). The origin of this receptor is an adult woman who had mild COVID-19 (a few samples of this study predate the infection). Cell type and time point are not known. CDR3 nucleotide sequence: TGTGCCAGCAGCTTAGGTGGGCACTACAATGAGCAGTTCTTC. Its translation is CASSLGGHYNEQFF.